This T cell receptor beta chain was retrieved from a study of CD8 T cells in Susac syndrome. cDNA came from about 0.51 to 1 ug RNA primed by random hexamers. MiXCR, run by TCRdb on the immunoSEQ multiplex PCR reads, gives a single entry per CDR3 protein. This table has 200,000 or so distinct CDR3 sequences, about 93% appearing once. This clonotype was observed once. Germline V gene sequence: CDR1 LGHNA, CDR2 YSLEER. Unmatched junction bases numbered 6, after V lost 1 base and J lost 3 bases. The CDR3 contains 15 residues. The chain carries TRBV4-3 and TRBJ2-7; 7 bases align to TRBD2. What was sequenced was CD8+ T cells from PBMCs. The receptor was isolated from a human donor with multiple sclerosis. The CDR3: CASSQGTSFLYEQYF. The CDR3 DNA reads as TGCGCCAGCAGCCAAGGGACTAGTTTTCTCTACGAGCAGTACTTC.